Listed below are T cell receptor beta chains from one sample, sequenced in a study of blood T cell repertoires in COVID-19. Produced via immunoSEQ multiplex PCR; TCRdb's table is partial and in-frame only. Among fewer than 60,000 clones listed, around nine tenths were seen once. The sample taken for sequencing was peripheral blood. All receptors come from a man between 45 and 60 years old with acute or convalescent COVID-19. Each CDR3 is given with its conserved first and last residue. A D gene is named only where the DNA matches it firmly. Expanded clones get a size class; other rows say once, few or many, or leave the size out.

j_call d_call v_call clone_size cdr3_nt cdr3_aa
TRBJ2-2 NA TRBV29-1 NA TGCAGCGTTGGTTTTAAGCCGGGAGTTAACACCGGGGAGCTGTTTTTT CSVGFKPGVNTGELFF
TRBJ2-7 NA TRBV12-3/TRBV12-4 NA TGTGCCAGCAGCCCAAGCACTAGAAACGAGCAGTACTTC CASSPSTRNEQYF
TRBJ1-3 NA TRBV6-5 NA TGTGCCAGCAGTTACTCGAGGCCCGGGGCTGGAAACACCATATATTTT CASSYSRPGAGNTIYF
TRBJ1-5 TRBD1 TRBV28 NA TGTGCCAGCAGCGCCGGGACAGGGGTTGAGCCCCAGCATTTT CASSAGTGVEPQHF
TRBJ2-7 NA TRBV4-2 once TGTGCCAGCAGCCAATCCCGGGCAGGGTCTGGGGAGCAGTACTTC CASSQSRAGSGEQYF
TRBJ2-7 NA TRBV10-3 NA TGTGCCATCAGTGAGCTAACCCACGAGCAGTACTTC CAISELTHEQYF
TRBJ1-2 TRBD1 TRBV5-4 NA TGTGCCAGCAGCAAGACAGGGTTCTATGGCTACACCTTC CASSKTGFYGYTF
TRBJ1-6 TRBD1 TRBV9 NA TGTGCCAGCAGCGCGGGACAGGGGAAAAATTCACCCCTCCACTTT CASSAGQGKNSPLHF
TRBJ2-3 TRBD2 TRBV6-2/TRBV6-3 NA TGTGCCAGCAGTTACTCGAGTAGCGGGAGTTCAGATACGCAGTATTTT CASSYSSSGSSDTQYF
TRBJ1-6 TRBD1 TRBV19 NA TGTGCCAGTACAGGGGGTTTTAAGTCACCCCTCCACTTT CASTGGFKSPLHF
TRBJ1-5 TRBD1 TRBV28 once TGTGCCAGCAGTCCCGACAGGGGGCTGGGTCAGCCCCAGCATTTT CASSPDRGLGQPQHF
TRBJ2-1 TRBD1 TRBV6-5 once TGTGCCAGCAGCGGGGACAGAGTCTACAATGAGCAGTTCTTC CASSGDRVYNEQFF
TRBJ1-5 NA TRBV30 NA TGTGCCTGGAGTGCCGGGAGCGGCAATCAGCCCCAGCATTTT CAWSAGSGNQPQHF
TRBJ1-1 TRBD1 TRBV18 once TGTGCCAGCTCACCACCCCTGACAGGGTTTAACACTGAAGCTTTCTTT CASSPPLTGFNTEAFF
TRBJ1-3 NA TRBV24-1 NA TGTGCCACCAGTGATGGACAGAATAGGGAAAACACCATATATTTT CATSDGQNRENTIYF
TRBJ2-7 NA TRBV2 NA TGTGCCAGCAACACCCCGGGCTCCTACGAGCAGTACTTC CASNTPGSYEQYF
TRBJ2-3 NA TRBV9 once TGTGCCAGCAGCGTAGGCATACTTGGCACAGATACGCAGTATTTT CASSVGILGTDTQYF
TRBJ1-1 NA TRBV3-1/TRBV3-2 NA TGTGCCAGCAGCCACCCCCCGCAGGGGTACACTGAAGCTTTCTTT CASSHPPQGYTEAFF
TRBJ1-2 TRBD1 TRBV4-1 NA TGCGCCAGCAGCCAAGACCCGGACAGGGCCTATGGCTACACCTTC CASSQDPDRAYGYTF
TRBJ2-1 NA TRBV2 NA TGTGCCAGCAGTGAAAGGGGGACCAACGGTTTGAATGAGCAGTTCTTC CASSERGTNGLNEQFF
TRBJ2-3 NA TRBV15 NA TGTGCCACCAGCAGTATGGCGGCCGAGCGCACAGATACGCAGTATTTT CATSSMAAERTDTQYF
TRBJ2-1 TRBD2 TRBV5-1 NA TGCGCCAGCAGCACACTAGCGGGAGAGTTCAATGAGCAGTTCTTC CASSTLAGEFNEQFF
TRBJ2-5 TRBD2 TRBV6-6 NA TGTGCCAGCAGTCCACGGGGGGGTATGGGTGAAGAGACCCAGTACTTC CASSPRGGMGEETQYF
TRBJ1-1 NA TRBV27 NA TGTGCCAGCAGTTTATTTGAGGGATCCGAAGCTTTCTTT CASSLFEGSEAFF
TRBJ1-4 NA TRBV14 NA TGTGCCAGCAGCCCAGAAGGGGTGGCTAATGAAAAACTGTTTTTT CASSPEGVANEKLFF
TRBJ1-6 TRBD1 TRBV28 NA TGTGCCAGCAGTTACCGGGACAGGGGAAATTCACCCCTCCACTTT CASSYRDRGNSPLHF
TRBJ2-5 NA TRBV11-2 NA TGTGCCAGCAGCTTAGGCGGGGAGGGAGGGGGCCAGTACTTC CASSLGGEGGGQYF
TRBJ1-2 TRBD1 TRBV6-1 NA TGTGCCAGCAGTGATGGGGGACAGCGGAACTATGGCTACACCTTC CASSDGGQRNYGYTF
TRBJ1-5 TRBD1 TRBV28 NA TGTGCCAGCAGTGAGGGACAGAACAATCAGCCCCAGCATTTT CASSEGQNNQPQHF
TRBJ1-5 NA TRBV12-3/TRBV12-4 NA TGTGCCAGCAGCGGGTGGGGCCGGCCCCAGCATTTT CASSGWGRPQHF
TRBJ1-6 NA TRBV19 NA TGTGCCAGTAGCTTACAGGAGACTCTTAATTCACCCCTCCACTTT CASSLQETLNSPLHF
TRBJ2-5 NA TRBV5-4 NA TGTGCCTTGGGGAGCGGAGCTCAAGAGACCCAGTACTTC CALGSGAQETQYF
TRBJ2-3 NA TRBV2 NA TGTGCCAGGGACAGAGGGACGGGTGGGACAGATACGCAGTATTTT CARDRGTGGTDTQYF
TRBJ2-1 NA TRBV9 NA TGTGCCAGCAGCGTAGGGAGGCAGGCTTACAATGAGCAGTTCTTC CASSVGRQAYNEQFF
TRBJ2-5 NA TRBV4-1 NA TGCGCCAGCAGCTTCGAAGGGGGGGTGGCACAAGAGACCCAGTACTTC CASSFEGGVAQETQYF
TRBJ1-6 TRBD1 TRBV5-6 NA TGTGCCAGCAGATCCGGGACAGGGGTTTCGCCCCTCCACTTT CASRSGTGVSPLHF
TRBJ2-2 TRBD2 TRBV28 NA TGTGCCAGCAGTTTCTTTGGGACTAGCGCGAGCGGGGAGCTGTTTTTT CASSFFGTSASGELFF
TRBJ1-2 TRBD1 TRBV2 NA TGTGCCAGCAGTGAACCGGGACAGGGGGGTCCTAACTATGGCTACACCTTC CASSEPGQGGPNYGYTF
TRBJ1-5 TRBD1 TRBV27 NA TGTGCCAGCAGTTTTTTTTTGTCCAAAGACAGGGGGCTCAATCAGCCCCAGCATTTT CASSFFLSKDRGLNQPQHF
TRBJ1-4 NA TRBV7-9 NA TGTGCCAGCAGCTTAGTTCAGGGAGGGGAAAAACTGTTTTTT CASSLVQGGEKLFF